This note documents a single T cell receptor beta chain sequence. The sample comes from a study of shared T cell receptors in the human thymus. The CDR3 has 16 residues. Trimming left V 1 base short and J 1 base short, with 13 bases between. Germline V lookup: CDR1 MNHNS, CDR2 SASEGT. Measured with immunoSEQ multiplex PCR; TCRdb has only the in-frame clones, and not every one. The table shows almost 550,000 clones, with 78% occurring only once. These same records also appear under a second study, on human thymus T cells. That paper adds: Corrective surgery for congenital heart defects was being performed on the healthy Finnish infants who served as donors.

Sample: thymocytes. The TCR originated in a boy in the first two years of life with a congenital heart defect. The chain combines TRBV6-1 with TRBJ1-1; no definite D call. CDR3 DNA sequence: TGTGCCAGCAGTGAAGGGAGGCGACATTCGAACACTGAAGCTTTCTTT. Protein: CASSEGRRHSNTEAFF.